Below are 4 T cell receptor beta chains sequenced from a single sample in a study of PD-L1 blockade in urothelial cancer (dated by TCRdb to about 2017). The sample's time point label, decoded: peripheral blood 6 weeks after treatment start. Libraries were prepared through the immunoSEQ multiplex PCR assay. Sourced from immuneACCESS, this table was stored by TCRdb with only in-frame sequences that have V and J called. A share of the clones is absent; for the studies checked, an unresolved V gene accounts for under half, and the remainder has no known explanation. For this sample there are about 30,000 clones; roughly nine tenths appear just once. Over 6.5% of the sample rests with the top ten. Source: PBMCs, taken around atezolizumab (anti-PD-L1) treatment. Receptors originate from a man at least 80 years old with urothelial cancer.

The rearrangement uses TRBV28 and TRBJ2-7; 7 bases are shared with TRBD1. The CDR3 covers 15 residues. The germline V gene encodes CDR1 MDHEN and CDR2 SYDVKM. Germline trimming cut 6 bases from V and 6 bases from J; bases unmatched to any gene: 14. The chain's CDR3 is CASSTPQTYRGEQYF. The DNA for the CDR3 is TGTGCCAGCAGCACACCCCAAACCTACAGGGGCGAGCAGTACTTC.

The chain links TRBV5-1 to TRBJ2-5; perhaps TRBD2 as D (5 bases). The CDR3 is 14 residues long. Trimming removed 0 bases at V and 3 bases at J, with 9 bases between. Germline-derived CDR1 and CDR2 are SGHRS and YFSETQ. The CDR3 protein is CASSLGTAKETQYF. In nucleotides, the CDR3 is TGCGCCAGCAGCTTGGGGACTGCAAAAGAGACCCAGTACTTC.

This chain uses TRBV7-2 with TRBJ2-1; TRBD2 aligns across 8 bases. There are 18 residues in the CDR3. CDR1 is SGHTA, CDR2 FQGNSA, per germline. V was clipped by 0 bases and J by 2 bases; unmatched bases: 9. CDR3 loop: CASSLAGRQRGTYNEQFF. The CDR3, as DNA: TGTGCCAGCAGCTTAGCCGGGCGGCAGCGGGGGACCTACAATGAGCAGTTCTTC.

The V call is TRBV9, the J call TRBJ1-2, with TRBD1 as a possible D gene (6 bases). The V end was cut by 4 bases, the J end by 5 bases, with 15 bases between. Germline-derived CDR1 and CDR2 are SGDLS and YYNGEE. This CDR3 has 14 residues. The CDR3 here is CASSLTPGEYGYTF. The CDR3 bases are TGTGCCAGCAGCCTCACACCAGGGGAGTATGGCTACACCTTC.